This record looks at one T cell receptor (beta chain) sequence and its context. This entry is derived from a study of cytomegalovirus exposure and HLA in healthy donors. In the study overall: For the approximately 420 genotyped donors, roughly 81% fell within the Caucasian-associated ancestry cluster.

V lost 1 base to trimming and J lost 6 bases, with 14 bases between them. Germline CDR1 and CDR2: LNHNV and YYDKDF (reference sequence). The CDR3 totals 15 residues. The PCR made use of 60 Vbeta and 13 Jbeta primers. TCRdb's copy holds only in-frame clones and misses some; the assay was immunoSEQ multiplex PCR. Here the sample spans around 130,000 clones, more than 80% being singletons. The clonotype originates from a man between 35 and 55 years old in good health and CMV-seronegative. The chain combines TRBV15 with TRBJ2-3, with TRBD1 as a possible D gene (5 bases). Specimen: PBMCs. CDR3 DNA: TGTGCCACCAGCAGAGCCCCAGGGATGGGGGATACGCAGTATTTT. Protein: CATSRAPGMGDTQYF.